Below, 31 T cell receptor beta chains from the same sample are listed, as sequenced in a study of T cells in Graves' hyperthyroidism and ophthalmopathy (dated by TCRdb to the late 2010s). Libraries came from multiplex PCR. The instrument given in TCRdb is Illumina HiSeq 2000. The TCR beta CDR3 regions were amplified from the RNA transcripts. The first round of RT-PCR for the TCR CDR3 was performed with the HTBI primer set and the Qiagen OneStep RT-PCR kit. TCRdb reprocessed the public reads (quality trimming at Q25 with fastp, clone calling with MiXCR) and kept in-frame beta chains. Identical CDR3 protein sequences are pooled into one entry, listed with their most common genes and DNA. This sample has hundreds of thousands of distinct CDR3 sequences in its table, and roughly 15% of those were observed once. Around 13% of the sample goes to the ten largest clones. Sequences were obtained from blood. The origin of the receptors is a woman in her forties or fifties with Graves' ophthalmopathy.

Only a few counts were recorded for this clonotype. The gene calls are TRBV7-6 and TRBJ2-2; the match to TRBD2 covers 7 bases. CDR1 and CDR2 (germline): SGHVS, FNYEAQ. Trimming at V came to 4 bases and at J to 4 bases, leaving 3 bases not matched to a gene. This CDR3 has 14 residues. The CDR3 sequence is CASSWGGSTGELFF. DNA for the CDR3: TGTGCCAGCAGCTGGGGGGGTAGCACCGGGGAGCTGTTTTTT.

This clonotype has at least ten counts. The rearrangement uses TRBV24-1 and TRBJ2-5; 7 nucleotides agree with TRBD2. Per germline, CDR1 KGHDR and CDR2 SFDVKD. The junction had 7 bases not matched to a gene; V was cut back by 6 bases and J by 1 base. The CDR3 length is 15 residues. Here the CDR3 reads CATSFAGDFQETQYF. The CDR3 region has the DNA TGTGCCACCAGTTTTGCGGGAGACTTCCAAGAGACCCAGTACTTC.

This clonotype was recorded at least ten times. The chain employs TRBV12-3 or TRBV12-4 and TRBJ1-4; 10 nucleotides agree with TRBD1. CDR3 size: 15 residues. The J segment lost 7 bases and the V segment lost 6 bases, leaving 8 bases of the junction unmatched. The CDR3: CASSSRDRGREKLFF. In nucleotides, the CDR3 is TGTGCCAGCAGCTCCCGGGACAGGGGACGTGAAAAACTGTTTTTT.

The J gene is TRBJ2-3, the V gene TRBV10-3, with TRBD2 matching 9 bases. Germline-derived CDR1 and CDR2 are ENHRY and SYGVKD. With V trimmed by 6 bases and J by 4 bases, 2 bases remained unmatched. This CDR3 is 13 amino acids long. CDR3 residues: CAIRREGPDTQYF. The CDR3 nucleotides read TGTGCCATCAGGCGGGAGGGCCCAGATACGCAGTATTTT.

This clonotype was seen ten or more times. This chain uses TRBV12-3 or TRBV12-4 with TRBJ2-1; 13 bases line up with TRBD2. There are 15 residues in the CDR3. V shed 6 bases, J shed 3 bases, and the junction held 2 bases outside the gene matches. CDR3 loop: CASRRTSGSYNEQFF. As DNA, the CDR3 is TGTGCCAGCAGGAGGACTAGCGGGAGCTACAATGAGCAGTTCTTC.

The table lists this clonotype with many counts. This sequence joins TRBV18 and TRBJ2-5; D ambiguous. V gave up 6 bases and J gave up 5 bases, with 10 bases separating them. Germline lookup yields CDR1 KGHSH and CDR2 LQKENI. This CDR3 has 12 amino acids. CDR3 DNA: TGTGCCAGCTCGGCCGGCCGGGAGACCCAGTACTTC. It specifies CASSAGRETQYF.

This clonotype was detected ten times or more. The V and J genes are TRBV28 and TRBJ2-4; D uncertain. CDR3 length: 16 amino acids. V gave up 6 bases and J gave up 0 bases, with 15 bases separating them. In germline, CDR1 is MDHEN, CDR2 SYDVKM. The DNA of the CDR3 is TGTGCCAGCAGACCCCTCCCTGTCCTAGCCAAAAACATTCAGTACTTC. Translation gives CASRPLPVLAKNIQYF.

The table lists this clonotype with many counts. The J gene is TRBJ1-2, the V gene TRBV3-1, with 8 bases matching TRBD1. The ends lost 0 bases at V and 4 bases at J; junction bases unmatched: 7. The germline gives CDR1 LGHDT, CDR2 YNNKEL (reference sequence). The CDR3 is 16 residues long. The CDR3 nucleotides are TGTGCCAGCAGCCAAGAGTTTCGGGACAGGTCCTATGGCTACACCTTC. The encoded protein is CASSQEFRDRSYGYTF.

This clonotype was picked up many times. The V gene is TRBV20-1, the J gene TRBJ1-4; TRBD1 agrees at 7 bases. Germline-derived CDR1 and CDR2 are DFQATT and SNEGSKA (reference sequence). The CDR3 is made up of 16 amino acids. Trimming at V came to 0 bases and at J to 3 bases, leaving 7 bases not matched to a gene. The DNA for the CDR3 is TGCAGTGCTAGAGATCCTCGACAGGGAGCTAATGAAAAACTGTTTTTT. Protein sequence: CSARDPRQGANEKLFF.

This clonotype was counted a few times. The rearrangement uses TRBV15 and TRBJ1-2; D is uncertain. The length of the CDR3 is 13 residues. CDR1 and CDR2 (germline): LNHNV, YYDKDF (reference sequence). V dropped 0 bases and J dropped 4 bases, with 6 bases sitting between them. CDR3 amino acids: CATSRDKAYGYTF. DNA of the CDR3: TGTGCCACCAGCAGAGATAAGGCCTATGGCTACACCTTC.

V usage is TRBV6-1 and J usage is TRBJ2-7, with D perhaps matching TRBD1 (5 bases). Germline loops: CDR1 MNHNS, CDR2 SASEGT. V lost 5 bases, J lost 3 bases, and 11 bases lay in between. This CDR3 has 13 residues. DNA for the CDR3: TGTGCCAGCAGTCGGACACCCGACTACGAGCAGTACTTC. Translated, it gives CASSRTPDYEQYF.

This clonotype was recorded at least ten times. The chain employs TRBV7-9 and TRBJ2-5; tentative D call: TRBD1 (5 bases). Deletions cut 5 bases from V and 2 bases from J, with 15 bases between. Germline V gene lookup returns CDR1 SEHNR and CDR2 FQNEAQ (reference sequence). The CDR3 is made up of 15 amino acids. The CDR3 sequence: CASSQTATKQETQYF. Here the CDR3 DNA reads TGTGCCAGCAGCCAGACAGCGACAAAACAAGAGACCCAGTACTTC.

The chain employs TRBV10-3 and TRBJ1-6; TRBD1 might be the D (6 bases). Trimming shortened V by 0 bases and J by 7 bases, and 10 bases separated the two germline ends. The germline V gene has CDR1 ENHRY and CDR2 SYGVKD. The CDR3 spans 15 residues. The CDR3: CAISESGAVNSPLHF. The CDR3 region has the DNA TGTGCCATCAGTGAGTCGGGGGCCGTCAATTCACCCCTCCACTTT.

The rearrangement joins TRBV20-1 to TRBJ2-7, with 10 bases fitting TRBD2. The CDR3 runs to 15 residues. V lost 0 bases and J lost 2; bases outside the gene matches: 4. CDR1 is DFQATT, CDR2 SNEGSKA, per germline (reference sequence). CDR3 amino acids: CSARDSLAGAYEQYF. The DNA for the CDR3 is TGCAGTGCTAGAGATTCCCTAGCGGGAGCCTACGAGCAGTACTTC.

This clonotype came up a few times. The chain recombines TRBV18 with TRBJ2-3; D is uncertain. Between the trimmed V and J ends, which lost 2 bases and 4 bases, there was a span of 19 bases. CDR1 and CDR2 (germline): KGHSH, LQKENI. The CDR3 has 17 residues. As DNA, the CDR3 is TGTGCCAGCTCACCATTGTTCCAAGCGAGAGTTGCAGATACGCAGTATTTT. Translated, it gives CASSPLFQARVADTQYF.

This clonotype was picked up many times. The chain combines TRBV7-9 with TRBJ2-1; D is undetermined. The germline gives CDR1 SEHNR, CDR2 FQNEAQ (reference sequence). The length of the CDR3 is 11 residues. V lost 5 bases to trimming and J lost 9 bases, with 8 bases between them. The CDR3 is CASSPLGEQFF. The DNA for the CDR3 is TGTGCCAGCAGCCCCCTCGGTGAGCAGTTCTTC.

This clonotype was observed at least ten times. This chain links TRBV20-1 with TRBJ2-1; D is unclear. Germline CDR1 DFQATT, CDR2 SNEGSKA (reference sequence). The CDR3 has 11 amino acids. Trimming took off 3 bases at V and 7 bases at J, with 7 bases between the two ends. The chain's CDR3 is CSASNVNEQFF. Written as DNA, the CDR3 is TGCAGTGCTAGTAACGTGAATGAGCAGTTCTTC.

CDR3 DNA: TGTGCCACCAGTGTCAACAGGGCCGGGGAGCTGTTTTTT. This translates into CATSVNRAGELFF. The rearrangement uses TRBV24-1 and TRBJ2-2; D possibly corresponds to TRBD1 (6 bases). V lost 5 bases and J 6 bases, leaving 9 bases between the germline ends. CDR1 and CDR2 from the germline V gene are KGHDR and SFDVKD. The CDR3 extends over 13 amino acids.

This clonotype has at least ten counts. This sequence joins TRBV28 and TRBJ2-3, with 7 nucleotides matching TRBD2. Germline values: CDR1 MDHEN, CDR2 SYDVKM. The V gene end was trimmed by 3 bases and the J gene end by 2 bases; junction bases not matched to a gene: 5. The CDR3 covers 15 residues. The CDR3 DNA reads as TGTGCCAGCAGTTTGGGGACTATCCTCACAGATACGCAGTATTTT. Encoded protein: CASSLGTILTDTQYF.

V and J are TRBV5-1 and TRBJ2-3; 7 bases agree with TRBD2. This CDR3 spans 18 amino acids. Germline loops: CDR1 SGHRS, CDR2 YFSETQ. Trimming at V came to 2 bases and at J to 0 bases, leaving 12 bases not matched to a gene. The CDR3 sequence: CASSFIPLSGTSTDTQYF. Here the CDR3 DNA reads TGCGCCAGCAGCTTCATTCCCCTAAGCGGGACTAGCACAGATACGCAGTATTTT.

This clonotype has just a few counts. The CDR3 is CASSVGTAAYEQYF. CDR3 sequence (DNA): TGTGCCAGCAGCGTCGGGACAGCCGCCTACGAGCAGTACTTC. The chain is built from TRBV9 and TRBJ2-7; 7 bases align to TRBD1. The germline V gene encodes CDR1 SGDLS and CDR2 YYNGEE. Trimming at V came to 2 bases and at J to 2 bases, leaving 4 bases not matched to a gene. The CDR3 loop spans 14 amino acids.

The J gene is TRBJ2-7, the V gene TRBV7-9; D is unresolved. This CDR3 is 13 amino acids long. Per the germline V gene, CDR1 is SEHNR and CDR2 is FQNEAQ (reference sequence). Trimming left V 2 bases short and J 2 bases short, with 7 bases between. The CDR3 spells CASSLLSTYEQYF. CDR3 sequence (DNA): TGTGCCAGCAGCTTACTTAGTACCTACGAGCAGTACTTC.

Ten or more counts support this clonotype. This rearrangement joins TRBV5-1 to TRBJ2-3; TRBD2 might be the D (5 bases). Trimming shortened V by 6 bases and J by 0 bases, and 8 bases separated the two germline ends. The germline CDR1 and CDR2 sequences are SGHRS and YFSETQ. The length of the CDR3 is 13 residues. Here the CDR3 DNA reads TGCGCCAGCAAAAGCGGAAGCACAGATACGCAGTATTTT. Translation: CASKSGSTDTQYF.

In the case of this clonotype: With a much larger clone just one base away, this may be a read error. V and J are TRBV2 and TRBJ1-1, with 8 bases that match TRBD1. CDR1 is SNHLY and CDR2 is FYNNEI in the germline V gene. This CDR3 spans 15 amino acids. This chain's CDR3 is CASIDGTGLKAEVFF. As DNA, the CDR3 is TGTGCCAGTATAGATGGGACAGGATTGAAGGCTGAAGTTTTCTTT.

In its sample, this clonotype was seen a few times. This chain connects TRBV6-2 or TRBV6-3 to TRBJ2-1; 10 bases match TRBD2. This CDR3 contains 16 residues. V lost 0 bases and J lost 4; bases outside the gene matches: 3. Germline V lookup: CDR1 MNHEY, CDR2 SVGEGT. In DNA form, the CDR3 reads TGTGCCAGCAGTTACTCGAGGACTAGCGGATACAATGAGCAGTTCTTC. It codes for CASSYSRTSGYNEQFF.

With regard to this clonotype: A read error is possible here, since a much larger clone lies one base away. The gene calls are TRBV11-3 and TRBJ2-7; TRBD1 or TRBD2 may be the D gene (5 bases each). Germline values: CDR1 SGHNT, CDR2 YENEEA. CDR3 length: 14 amino acids. The CDR3 nucleotides are TGTGTCAGCAGCTTAGGTATCGGGGCCCACGAGCAGTACTTC. Translating it yields CVSSLGIGAHEQYF.

This chain joins TRBV15 and TRBJ2-1, with D unresolved. The CDR3 contains 13 residues. V shed 5 bases and J shed 3 bases, with 8 bases lying between them. CDR1 LNHNV and CDR2 YYDKDF come from the germline V gene (reference sequence). The CDR3 DNA reads as TGTGCCACCAGCGCCAGAAGCTACAATGAGCAGTTCTTC. Protein sequence: CATSARSYNEQFF.

This clonotype was counted at least ten times. This chain uses TRBV28 with TRBJ2-4; 7 nucleotides align to TRBD1. The length of the CDR3 is 14 residues. After removal of 6 bases from V and 7 bases from J, the junction contained 9 bases not matched to a gene. Germline CDR1 MDHEN, CDR2 SYDVKM. Here the CDR3 reads CASRKSGTVNIQYF. CDR3 DNA: TGTGCCAGCAGGAAATCCGGGACAGTGAACATTCAGTACTTC.

The gene calls are TRBV25-1 and TRBJ1-1, with D hard to call. Trimming took 1 base from V and 3 from J, leaving 9 bases between them. CDR3 length: 14 amino acids. CDR1 is MGHDK, CDR2 SYGVNS, per germline. CDR3 in amino acids: CASSEWGYDTEAFF. The CDR3 coding sequence is TGTGCCAGCAGTGAATGGGGTTATGACACTGAAGCTTTCTTT.

In its sample, this clonotype was seen many times. CDR3 region: CASSSGDGSYEQYF. CDR3 DNA sequence: TGCGCCAGCAGCTCAGGGGACGGCTCCTACGAGCAGTACTTC. The J gene is TRBJ2-7, the V gene TRBV5-1; possible D gene TRBD1, 6 bases. Per germline, CDR1 SGHRS and CDR2 YFSETQ. The V gene lost 3 bases and the J gene lost 0 bases, with 10 bases spanning the gap. The CDR3 runs 14 residues.

This clonotype was counted at least ten times. The V and J genes are TRBV5-6 and TRBJ2-7; no firm D call. CDR3 length equals 14 residues. Germline-derived CDR1 and CDR2 are SGHDT and YYEEEE. Trimming left V 0 bases short and J 3 bases short, with 10 bases between. CDR3 region: CASSLGLPFYEQYF. In DNA, the CDR3 is TGTGCCAGCAGCTTGGGGCTCCCGTTCTACGAGCAGTACTTC.